A selection of T cell receptor beta chains follows, all from one sample in a study of blood T cell repertoires in COVID-19. Using immunoSEQ multiplex PCR, the repertoire was profiled, and TCRdb retains in-frame clones only, with some absent. In the table there are tens of thousands of clones, approximately 80% of which are singletons. Sequencing was carried out using peripheral blood. These receptors originate from a man between 25 and 39 years old with COVID-19, enrolled during active disease. Each CDR3 is given with its conserved first and last residue. Each record gives: J gene, D gene, clone size, V gene, CDR3 DNA, CDR3 protein. The D gene is left open where the match is weak. A clone size is listed for some rows: how often the clone was seen (once, few, many), or a class if it is expanded.

>TRBJ1-2|NA|NA|TRBV9
TGTGCCAGCAGTGACTTATTAAGGCCTTATGGCTACACCTTC
CASSDLLRPYGYTF
>TRBJ2-1|NA|NA|TRBV6-1
TGTGCCAGCAGTGATTCACTATATGGCTCCTACAATGAGCAGTTCTTC
CASSDSLYGSYNEQFF
>TRBJ1-1|TRBD1|NA|TRBV24-1
TGTGCCACCAGTGATTTGCTGAAAGGAGGGGACAGAAGGGAAGCTTTCTTT
CATSDLLKGGDRREAFF
>TRBJ2-1|TRBD2|NA|TRBV30
TGTGCCTGGAGTCTTAGCGGGAGGTCCGATGAGCAGTTCTTC
CAWSLSGRSDEQFF
>TRBJ1-5|NA|NA|TRBV10-3
TGTGCCACCGATGGTGGGAGGAGGGCGAGCAATCAGCCCCAGCATTTT
CATDGGRRASNQPQHF
>TRBJ2-4|TRBD2|NA|TRBV9
TGTGCCAGCAGCGTGGGAGGGGCAGCCAAAAACATTCAGTACTTC
CASSVGGAAKNIQYF
>TRBJ1-1|NA|NA|TRBV2
TGTGCCAGCAGGTCAGGTGAAGCTTTCTTT
CASRSGEAFF
>TRBJ2-1|TRBD1|NA|TRBV7-3
TGTGCCAGCAGCCCAAGGACAGGGGGCATTTTGCTCAATGAGCAGTTCTTC
CASSPRTGGILLNEQFF
>TRBJ2-1|NA|NA|TRBV19
TGTGCCAGTATCGGGGATGGATCCTACAATGAGCAGTTCTTC
CASIGDGSYNEQFF
>TRBJ2-5|NA|NA|TRBV9
TGTGCCAGCAGCGTAGGTGGACAGTGGCGGGAGACCCAGTACTTC
CASSVGGQWRETQYF
>TRBJ1-5|TRBD1|once|TRBV28
TGTGCCAGCAGTCTAGGGGGCTTGGGTCAGCCCCAGCATTTT
CASSLGGLGQPQHF
>TRBJ2-7|NA|NA|TRBV10-3
TGTGCCATCAGGACCGGACAATCGTACGAGCAGTACTTC
CAIRTGQSYEQYF
>TRBJ2-5|NA|NA|TRBV2
TGTGCCAGCAGTGAACCCCTAGGCATGCAAGAGACCCAGTACTTC
CASSEPLGMQETQYF
>TRBJ1-5|NA|once|TRBV7-2
TGTGCCAGCAGCTTACTTTCAGGGCCCCAGCATTTT
CASSLLSGPQHF
>TRBJ1-3|NA|NA|TRBV10-3
TGTGCCATCAGTGCCACTAAAGGGGGCTCTGGAAACACCATATATTTT
CAISATKGGSGNTIYF
>TRBJ2-5|NA|NA|TRBV7-6
TGTGCCAGCAGCCGGACGCAACTTACAGGGCGCGAGACCCAGTACTTC
CASSRTQLTGRETQYF
>TRBJ2-7|NA|NA|TRBV15
TGTGCCACCAGCGGAAGGGCGGGTCCCTACGAGCAGTACTTC
CATSGRAGPYEQYF
>TRBJ2-2|TRBD1|NA|TRBV23-1
TGCGCCAGCAGCCAGCAGGGGGAGAACGCGAACACCGGGGAGCTGTTTTTT
CASSQQGENANTGELFF
>TRBJ2-7|TRBD1|NA|TRBV6-5
TGTGCCAGCAGTTTCGGACAGGGACCATACGAGCAGTACTTC
CASSFGQGPYEQYF
>TRBJ2-7|TRBD2|NA|TRBV30
TGTGCCTGGAGTAACTCTAAGACTAGCGGGAAGCACGAGCAGTACTTC
CAWSNSKTSGKHEQYF
>TRBJ2-3|NA|NA|TRBV30
TGTGCCTCCTTTCGGCGGGATAGCACAGATACGCAGTATTTT
CASFRRDSTDTQYF
>TRBJ1-6|NA|NA|TRBV28
TGTGCCAGCAGCCTTACAGGGACTAATTCACCCCTCCACTTT
CASSLTGTNSPLHF
>TRBJ2-7|NA|once|TRBV28
TGTGCCAGCAGAGGGGGGGGCGGCTACGAGCAGTACTTC
CASRGGGGYEQYF
>TRBJ2-5|TRBD1|NA|TRBV27
TGTGCCAGCAGATACCAGGGGGAGTGGGAGACCCAGTACTTC
CASRYQGEWETQYF
>TRBJ2-1|TRBD1|NA|TRBV27
TGTGCCAGCAGTTTAGGTCGGGACAGGGATTACAATGAGCAGTTCTTC
CASSLGRDRDYNEQFF
>TRBJ2-7|TRBD1|NA|TRBV9
TGTGCCAGCAGCTCAGGGACAGGGACCTACGAGCAGTACTTC
CASSSGTGTYEQYF
>TRBJ2-7|NA|once|TRBV30
TGTGCCTGGAGTTCTAGACGTCTCTACGAGCAGTACTTC
CAWSSRRLYEQYF
>TRBJ2-2|TRBD1|once|TRBV6-5
TGTGCCAGCAAACGACAGGGGGAAATCGGGGAGCTGTTTTTT
CASKRQGEIGELFF
>TRBJ1-1|NA|NA|TRBV5-4
TGTGCCAGCAGCTTGGGCAGAGGCACTGAAGCTTTCTTT
CASSLGRGTEAFF
>TRBJ1-2|NA|NA|TRBV4-3
TGCGCCAGCAGCCAAGAACCAGGGCCTACCGGTTCGGGCTACACCTTC
CASSQEPGPTGSGYTF
>TRBJ2-1|TRBD1|NA|TRBV25-1
TGTGCCAGCAGTGCAGCCTCCTCCGGGACAGCCTCGTACAATGAGCAGTTCTTC
CASSAASSGTASYNEQFF
>TRBJ1-3|NA|NA|TRBV5-4
TGTGCCAGCAGCATTGGACAGCCCTCTGGAAACACCATATATTTT
CASSIGQPSGNTIYF
>TRBJ2-5|NA|NA|TRBV14
TGTGCCAGCAGTTTCAGGGGGACCCAGTACTTC
CASSFRGTQYF
>TRBJ1-2|NA|NA|TRBV21-1
TGTGCCAGCAGCAAAGGACCCCTCGGGGGGGGCTACACCTTC
CASSKGPLGGGYTF
>TRBJ2-7|TRBD1|NA|TRBV7-2
TGTGCCAGCAGCTTAAACAGGGGCCACGAGCAGTACTTC
CASSLNRGHEQYF
>TRBJ2-2|NA|NA|TRBV5-4
TGTGCCAGCAGCTTGGACTACTCCGGGGAGCTGTTTTTT
CASSLDYSGELFF
>TRBJ2-3|TRBD2|once|TRBV7-9
TGTGCCAGCAGCGTCCCCACTAGCGGGAGGGTCCCAGATACGCAGTATTTT
CASSVPTSGRVPDTQYF
>TRBJ2-7|TRBD1|NA|TRBV6-5
TGTGCCAGCTCCTTTGGACGGGACAGGTCTTCCGAGCAGTACTTC
CASSFGRDRSSEQYF
>TRBJ1-2|NA|NA|TRBV7-8
TGTGCCAGCAGCTTGGACAGCGCCCTGGCCCGCGGCTACACCTTC
CASSLDSALARGYTF
>TRBJ2-5|NA|NA|TRBV28
TGTGCCAGCAGTTTAGCAGGGGGGAGACAAGAGACCCAGTACTTC
CASSLAGGRQETQYF
>TRBJ2-7|NA|few|TRBV10-1
TGCGCCACGGGAACAGGGACCTACGAGCAGTACTTC
CATGTGTYEQYF
>TRBJ2-3|TRBD2|NA|TRBV5-4
TGTGCCAGCAGCTTGGAAGCGGGAGTTTCCGCAGATACGCAGTATTTT
CASSLEAGVSADTQYF
>TRBJ1-6|TRBD1|NA|TRBV7-8
TGTGCCAGCAGCTTACGGGACAGCAATAATTCACCCCTCCACTTT
CASSLRDSNNSPLHF
>TRBJ1-5|NA|NA|TRBV6-6
TGTGCCAGCAGTTACATCGGGACATTTAGCAATCAGCCCCAGCATTTT
CASSYIGTFSNQPQHF
>TRBJ2-5|NA|NA|TRBV9
TGTGCCAGCGCCCGCGGGACGGAAGAGACCCAGTACTTC
CASARGTEETQYF
>TRBJ2-5|NA|NA|TRBV12-3/TRBV12-4
TGTGCCAGCAGGCGCGGGACTCCCGGGACCCAGTACTTC
CASRRGTPGTQYF
>TRBJ2-1|NA|few|TRBV2
TGTGCCAGCAAGGTGGGGAGCTCCTACAATGAGCAGTTCTTC
CASKVGSSYNEQFF